This T cell receptor (beta chain) was captured in a study of glioma-infiltrating T cells. Study background: Sequencing aimed for about 4.5- to 11-fold coverage of about a million peripheral T cells.

This clonotype was observed once. Without the conserved terminal phenylalanine or tryptophan, this CDR3 likely stems from a read error. The iRepertoire nested amplicon-rescue multiplex PCR amplified TCR alpha and beta CDR3s from RNA. Tissue mRNA or PBMC total RNA, roughly 100-400 ng, went into one-step reverse transcription and amplification. Each CDR3 protein is one row after TCRdb ran MiXCR on the multiplex PCR reads. The table shows roughly 350,000 distinct CDR3 sequences, with more than 35% occurring only once. V was pared by 10 bases and J by 4 bases, with 13 bases between. In germline, CDR1 is MGHDK, CDR2 SYGVNS. CDR3 size: 12 residues.

The specimen sequenced was glioma tissue, nonneoplastic brain tissue, or PBMCs (not recorded which). This receptor was taken from a human donor with low-grade glioma or glioblastoma, undergoing nonglioma brain surgery, or in good health (not recorded which). The rearrangement joins TRBV25-1 to TRBJ1-1; D is uncertain. The CDR3 DNA is TGTGCCATCCAGTGGTCTACCACTGAAGCTTTCTCT. The encoded protein is CAIQWSTTEAFS.